Following are 22 T cell receptor beta chains from one sample sequenced in a study. The TRBV12-4/TRBJ1-2 clonotypes were amplified using barcode primers with ligated adaptors. One entry per CDR3 protein, called by TCRdb with MiXCR from the multiplex PCR reads. This table has several hundred distinct CDR3 sequences, less than 14% appearing once. Specimen: naive CD4+ T cells sorted from blood. Subset reported: naive CD4+ T cells, CD4+CD45RA+CD25-. Source of these receptors: a female donor with breast cancer.

This clonotype counts as large (0.1 to 1%). The chain uses TRBV12-3 or TRBV12-4 and TRBJ1-2, with TRBD1 matching over 7 bases. J was trimmed by 5 bases and V by 6 bases; bases with no gene match: 12. The CDR3 loop spans 15 amino acids. CDR3: CASSTTHRGSYGYTF. The CDR3 DNA is TGTGCCAGCAGCACAACACACAGGGGCAGTTATGGCTACACCTTC.

This clonotype is large by share. This chain connects TRBV12-3 or TRBV12-4 to TRBJ1-2; 8 bases are shared with TRBD1. This CDR3 spans 14 amino acids. The junction had 8 bases not matched to a gene; V was cut back by 5 bases and J by 6 bases. As DNA, the CDR3 is TGTGCCAGCAGTAACGACAGGGGCCTAAATGGCTACACCTTC. This codes for CASSNDRGLNGYTF.

This clonotype is labeled as medium-sized. This chain links TRBV12-3 or TRBV12-4 with TRBJ1-2; D may be TRBD1 (5 bases). This CDR3 is built from 17 residues. Trimming cost V 6 bases and J 5 bases, with 25 bases left between them. CDR3 DNA sequence: TGTGCCAGCAGCAGAGGGACGGCTAGGCCGACCTTTTATGGCTACACCTTC. It codes for CASSRGTARPTFYGYTF.

In this sample, this clonotype is large. This chain joins TRBV12-3 or TRBV12-4 and TRBJ1-2; D not certain. Trimming left V 4 bases short and J 4 bases short, with 7 bases between. The CDR3 has 12 amino acids. The CDR3 sequence: CASSSDRYGYTF. The CDR3 coding sequence is TGTGCCAGCAGTTCGGACCGCTATGGCTACACCTTC.

This clonotype is classed as medium-sized. The chain combines TRBV12-3 or TRBV12-4 with TRBJ1-2; D perhaps matches TRBD1 (6 bases). The CDR3 covers 13 residues. Trimming stripped 4 bases from V and 5 bases from J, with 11 bases between. CDR3 loop: CASSSGRGYGYTF. CDR3 sequence (DNA): TGTGCCAGCAGTTCGGGCAGGGGTTATGGCTACACCTTC.

By frequency in the sample, this clonotype is medium-sized. The chain carries TRBV12-3 or TRBV12-4 and TRBJ1-2; 9 positions agree with TRBD1. This CDR3 contains 13 residues. The V and J ends lost 7 bases and 6 bases, in that order; junction bases with no gene match: 6. The chain's CDR3 is CASNKGTGNGYTF. The CDR3 DNA is TGTGCCAGCAACAAAGGGACAGGGAATGGCTACACCTTC.

In this sample, this clonotype is large. The chain joins TRBV12-3 or TRBV12-4 to TRBJ1-2, with a weak D call TRBD1 (6 bases). The CDR3 is 14 amino acids. Trimming stripped 5 bases from V and 4 bases from J, with 14 bases between. Written as DNA, the CDR3 is TGTGCCAGCAGTCGCGGGACAACTATCTATGGCTACACCTTC. It is translated as CASSRGTTIYGYTF.

This clonotype rates as large. This chain connects TRBV12-3 or TRBV12-4 to TRBJ1-2; D is undetermined. With 6 bases removed from V and 0 bases from J, the gap between germline ends came to 5 bases. CDR3 size: 12 residues. In DNA form, the CDR3 reads TGTGCCAGCAGCACGACTAACTATGGCTACACCTTC. Its translation: CASSTTNYGYTF.

This clonotype is deemed medium-sized (0.01 to 0.1%). The V gene is TRBV12-3 or TRBV12-4, the J gene TRBJ1-2; D unresolved. V lost 3 bases to trimming and J lost 0 bases, with 8 bases between them. The CDR3 has 14 amino acids. The CDR3 nucleotides are TGTGCCAGCAGTTTTATGACTGCTAACTATGGCTACACCTTC. Translating it yields CASSFMTANYGYTF.

This clonotype ranks as medium-sized. The chain combines TRBV12-3 or TRBV12-4 with TRBJ1-2; TRBD1 aligns across 10 bases. CDR3 size: 15 residues. With V trimmed by 8 bases and J by 4 bases, 10 bases remained unmatched. DNA of the CDR3: TGTGCCAGCTCCGTGCTCCGGGACAGGGGCTATGGCTACACCTTC. As protein: CASSVLRDRGYGYTF.

This clonotype is medium-sized (0.01 to 0.1%) in the sample. This chain connects TRBV12-3 or TRBV12-4 to TRBJ1-2, with 7 nucleotides matching TRBD1. The length of the CDR3 is 12 residues. The ends lost 4 bases at V and 8 bases at J; junction bases unmatched: 4. The chain's CDR3 is CASSSRQGGYTF. The CDR3 DNA reads as TGTGCCAGCAGTTCCCGACAGGGAGGCTACACCTTC.

This clonotype counts as large. The rearrangement links TRBV12-3 or TRBV12-4 to TRBJ1-2; no clear D. V lost 2 bases and J lost 0, with 10 bases in between. The CDR3 consists of 15 residues. CDR3 sequence reads: CASSLLPRANYGYTF. The DNA for the CDR3 is TGTGCCAGCAGTTTACTCCCACGTGCTAACTATGGCTACACCTTC.

This clonotype is labeled as hyperexpanded. This chain joins TRBV12-3 or TRBV12-4 and TRBJ1-2; a possible D gene is TRBD1 (6 bases). Trimming removed 5 bases from V and 2 bases from J, with 9 bases in between. The CDR3 spans 13 residues. For the CDR3, the DNA is TGTGCCAGCAGTCCACAGGGAAACTATGGCTACACCTTC. This encodes CASSPQGNYGYTF.

By share of the sample, this clonotype is medium-sized. The chain's CDR3 is CASSFRRGESGGYTF. CDR3 sequence (DNA): TGTGCCAGCAGTTTCAGGAGAGGGGAGTCTGGTGGCTACACCTTC. The chain joins TRBV12-3 or TRBV12-4 to TRBJ1-2, with D perhaps matching TRBD1 (5 bases). Trimming cost V 3 bases and J 7 bases, with 18 bases left between them. The CDR3 runs to 15 residues.

This clonotype is labeled large. The V and J genes are TRBV12-3 or TRBV12-4 and TRBJ1-2; D perhaps matches TRBD1 (6 bases). With 3 bases removed from V and 4 bases from J, the gap between germline ends came to 12 bases. The CDR3 consists of 14 residues. The chain's CDR3 is CASSFQGFSYGYTF. The CDR3 nucleotides read TGTGCCAGCAGTTTCCAGGGGTTTAGCTATGGCTACACCTTC.

This clonotype is deemed medium-sized. The V gene is TRBV12-3 or TRBV12-4, the J gene TRBJ1-2; D uncertain. The CDR3 consists of 14 residues. Trimming shortened V by 2 bases and J by 2 bases, and 9 bases separated the two germline ends. CDR3 residues: CASSLFRLNYGYTF. The DNA for the CDR3 is TGTGCCAGCAGTTTATTTCGACTAAACTATGGCTACACCTTC.

This clonotype qualifies as large. The chain employs TRBV12-3 or TRBV12-4 and TRBJ1-2; possible D gene TRBD1, 5 bases. This CDR3 is 14 amino acids long. The V end lost 3 bases, the J end lost 3 bases, and 11 bases lay between the germline ends. CDR3 residues: CASSFGRVDYGYTF. For the CDR3, the DNA is TGTGCCAGCAGTTTCGGCAGGGTGGACTATGGCTACACCTTC.

In its sample, this clonotype is medium-sized. The gene calls are TRBV12-3 or TRBV12-4 and TRBJ1-2; no clear D. The CDR3 consists of 15 residues. Between the trimmed V and J ends, which lost 2 bases and 1 base, there was a span of 11 bases. The CDR3 sequence is CASSLSGVGNYGYTF. The CDR3 nucleotides read TGTGCCAGCAGTTTAAGCGGGGTCGGTAACTATGGCTACACCTTC.

V gene TRBV12-3 or TRBV12-4 combines with J gene TRBJ1-2, with 7 positions matching TRBD1. The junction had 6 bases not matched to a gene; V was cut back by 6 bases and J by 2 bases. This CDR3 has 14 residues. The DNA of the CDR3 is TGTGCCAGCAGCCGTTCGACAGGGAACTATGGCTACACCTTC. It specifies CASSRSTGNYGYTF.

This clonotype is judged hyperexpanded. This chain connects TRBV12-3 or TRBV12-4 to TRBJ1-2, with D unclear. V was clipped by 4 bases and J by 4 bases, with 16 bases between them. The CDR3 has 15 residues. The CDR3 DNA follows: TGTGCCAGCAGTTCCTTCGGAGCTGGGGTCTATGGCTACACCTTC. It translates to CASSSFGAGVYGYTF.

By share of the sample, this clonotype is large. This chain connects TRBV12-3 or TRBV12-4 to TRBJ1-2; D is ambiguous. CDR3 length equals 17 residues. The ends were cut back, 3 bases at V and 3 bases at J, with 20 bases in the middle. CDR3 loop: CASSLAKGAKGDYGYTF. CDR3 nucleotide sequence: TGTGCCAGCAGTTTGGCAAAGGGAGCAAAAGGTGACTATGGCTACACCTTC.

By share, this clonotype ranks as medium-sized (0.01 to 0.1%). The chain is built from TRBV12-3 or TRBV12-4 and TRBJ1-2, with 8 bases lining up with TRBD1. J gave up 6 bases and V 6 bases, and 9 bases lay outside the gene matches. The CDR3 spans 14 residues. The CDR3 region is CASSPGQGFNGYTF. CDR3 coding DNA: TGTGCCAGCAGCCCAGGACAGGGATTCAATGGCTACACCTTC.